This entry lists 4 T cell receptor beta chains sequenced from one sample in a study of T cell repertoires in cytomegalovirus infection (dated by TCRdb to about 2019). The meaning of the sample's treatment or condition label: in vitro stimulation with specific CMV peptide epitopes to enrich CMV-specific T cells. Antigens for these TCRs are unknown. Instrument on record: Illumina HiSeq 1500. Using fastp trimming at Q25 and MiXCR clonotype assembly, TCRdb reanalyzed the public sequencing data and kept in-frame beta chains. CDR3 protein sequences are deduplicated, and each keeps its most common genes and DNA. This sample gives around 770,000 distinct CDR3 sequences in total; about 29% of them show up just once. The ten largest account for 13% of the sample. The sequencing used cultured CD8+ T cells from PBMCs, collected from culture after CMV antigen stimulation. These receptors all stem from a human donor in good health (CMV status not recorded). Some clones in this sample may be carry-over from other donors' samples.

A remark on this clonotype: The junction does not match germline at one end; this may be a read error. The gene calls are TRBV7-7 and TRBJ2-1; possible D gene TRBD2, 5 bases. Germline CDR1 reads SSHAT; CDR2 reads FNYEAQ (reference sequence). The CDR3 covers 13 residues. CDR3 sequence: CASSLAPAGEQFF. CDR3 nucleotides: TGTGCTAGCAGCTTAGCGCCAGCTGGTGAGCAGTTCTTC.

This clonotype appeared a few times. The chain recombines TRBV6-2 or TRBV6-3 with TRBJ1-1; 8 nucleotides align to TRBD1. This CDR3 has 16 residues. Germline values: CDR1 MNHEY, CDR2 SVGEGT. V was clipped by 0 bases and J by 1 base; unmatched bases: 4. The CDR3 bases are TGTGCCAGCAGTTACTCCTCTGGACAGGGGAACACTGAAGCTTTCTTT. Translated, it gives CASSYSSGQGNTEAFF.

This chain links TRBV6-2 or TRBV6-3 with TRBJ2-7; perhaps TRBD1 as D (5 bases). CDR1 and CDR2 from the germline V gene are MNHEY and SVGEGT. This CDR3 is 15 amino acids long. V was clipped by 0 bases and J by 5 bases, with 14 bases between them. CDR3 sequence: CASSYSQGFRDEQYF. CDR3 coding DNA: TGTGCCAGCAGTTACTCTCAGGGTTTTCGGGACGAGCAGTACTTC.

The rearrangement joins TRBV20-1 to TRBJ2-3; 7 nucleotides align to TRBD1. Per germline, CDR1 DFQATT and CDR2 SNEGSKA (reference sequence). The CDR3 is made up of 15 amino acids. Trimming cost V 2 bases and J 2 bases; bases outside gene matches: 7. DNA for the CDR3: TGCAGTGCTAGATTGACAGGGAAACTCACAGATACGCAGTATTTT. Translated, it gives CSARLTGKLTDTQYF.